This paragraph reports one T cell receptor beta chain. Its matching antigen is unknown. CDR3 length: 15 residues. Germline V gene lookup returns CDR1 SGHDN and CDR2 FVKESK. J was trimmed by 8 bases and V by 5 bases; bases with no gene match: 11. This specimen belongs to a study of cytomegalovirus exposure and HLA in healthy donors. Findings and caveats of the study: A later analysis linked 16,951 TCR beta sequences to HLA alleles at 0.05 false discovery rate.

PCR was performed using 60 Vbeta and 13 Jbeta primers. The data were produced by immunoSEQ multiplex PCR, yet TCRdb's version contains in-frame clones alone and is incomplete. The profile shows some 180,000 clones, approximately 80% of them singletons. The receptor comes from a girl aged 10 to 17 in good health and CMV-seropositive. This chain connects TRBV14 to TRBJ2-2, with 7 positions matching TRBD1. Sequencing was performed on PBMCs. CDR3 DNA: TGTGCCAGCAGCGACCGAGGGACAGTGAGGGGGGAGCTGTTTTTT. Translating gives CASSDRGTVRGELFF.